These 27 T cell receptor beta chains share one sample of origin, sequenced in a study of OX40 agonist ivuxolimab in advanced cancers. TCRdb's copy holds only in-frame clones and misses some; the assay was immunoSEQ multiplex PCR. Of some 86,000 clones listed, approximately 86% are singletons. The sequencing here drew on CD4+ or CD8+ T cells sorted from blood, taken in a trial of the OX40 agonist ivuxolimab. The receptor source for this set is an adult with an advanced solid tumor such as melanoma, head and neck, liver or kidney cancer.

The V gene is TRBV21-1, the J gene TRBJ1-2; the DNA was not used to check the table's D call, TRBD1. TRBV21-1 is deemed a pseudogene. The CDR3 spans 14 residues. CDR3 nucleotides: TGTGCCAGCAGCAAAAACAGGGAAAGGGATGGCTACACCTTC. Amino acids: CASSKNRERDGYTF.

J is TRBJ1-4 and V is TRBV4-3; D is perhaps TRBD1 (6 bases). Trimming left V 3 bases short and J 7 bases short, with 18 bases between. From germline, CDR1 is LGHNA and CDR2 YSLEER. The CDR3 runs 16 residues. CDR3 DNA: TGCGCCAGCAGCCACTATTTTGGGGGGGCTGGTGAAAAACTGTTTTTT. Residues: CASSHYFGGAGEKLFF.

V gene TRBV28 combines with J gene TRBJ2-7; maybe TRBD1 (5 bases). Germline V CDR1 and CDR2: MDHEN, SYDVKM. With 3 bases removed from V and 3 bases from J, the gap between germline ends came to 12 bases. CDR3 length: 14 residues. The CDR3 sequence is CASSLPDTNYEQYF. CDR3 coding DNA: TGTGCCAGCAGTTTGCCGGACACCAACTACGAGCAGTACTTC.

V and J are TRBV29-1 and TRBJ1-2; D is unresolved. The V gene's germline CDR1 is SQVTM and CDR2 ANQGSEA. The CDR3 runs 13 residues. The V end lost 3 bases, the J end lost 1 base, and 9 bases lay between the germline ends. In DNA, the CDR3 is TGCAGCGTTGACGACACCCTTAACTATGGCTACACCTTC. Its translation: CSVDDTLNYGYTF.

This rearrangement joins TRBV6-6 to TRBJ1-1, with 11 bases fitting TRBD1. The V gene end was trimmed by 6 bases and the J gene end by 7 bases; junction bases not matched to a gene: 7. Germline V CDR1 and CDR2: MNHNY, SVGAGI (reference sequence). This CDR3 comprises 14 residues. In DNA, the CDR3 is TGTGCCAGCAGCCGTGGGACAGGGGGGATTGAAGCTTTCTTT. Translating it yields CASSRGTGGIEAFF.

V usage is TRBV6-5 and J usage is TRBJ2-6, with no clear D. Germline V gene data show CDR1 as MNHEY and CDR2 as SVGAGI. The V and J ends lost 10 bases and 4 bases respectively, with 2 bases between them. The CDR3 runs to 10 residues. CDR3 nucleotide sequence: TGTGCCACGGGGGCCAACGTCCTGACTTTC. Translating it yields CATGANVLTF.

V and J are TRBV11-2 and TRBJ2-7, with 7 bases fitting TRBD1. CDR1 is SGHAT, CDR2 FQNNGV, per germline. The CDR3 runs 15 residues. V shed 5 bases, J shed 4 bases, and the junction held 11 bases outside the gene matches. The CDR3 reads CASSRAPGGRYEQYF. The DNA for the CDR3 is TGTGCCAGCAGCCGCGCGCCAGGGGGACGTTACGAGCAGTACTTC.

The J gene is TRBJ2-5, the V gene TRBV9; 8 bases map to TRBD2. The DNA matches TRBJ2-7 better at its end, which makes the J call doubtful. The CDR3 covers 13 residues. CDR1 and CDR2 (germline): SGDLS, YYNGEE. The CDR3 loop reads CASSVSGGYEQYF. In DNA, the CDR3 is TGTGCCAGCAGCGTCTCGGGGGGGTACGAGCAGTACTTC.

The chain uses TRBV6-5 and TRBJ2-7; D is unresolved. The CDR3 contains 10 residues. V was cut by 8 bases and J by 6 bases, with 8 bases left in between. Germline assignment: CDR1 MNHEY and CDR2 SVGAGI. CDR3 nucleotide sequence: TGTGCCAGCCTACACGGCGAGCAGTACTTC. It codes for CASLHGEQYF.

Comment on this clone: The sample has other DNA sequences that encode this CDR3 too. The rearrangement joins TRBV6-1 to TRBJ2-7; TRBD1 is a possible D gene (6 bases). CDR1 and CDR2 from the germline V gene are MNHNS and SASEGT. The CDR3 is 12 amino acids. With 6 bases removed from V and 3 bases from J, the gap between germline ends came to 9 bases. The CDR3 DNA reads as TGTGCCAGCAGCAGGGGCCTCTACGAGCAGTACTTC. Amino acid sequence: CASSRGLYEQYF.

The chain couples TRBV18 to TRBJ2-5; D unclear. Germline CDR1 KGHSH, CDR2 LQKENI. The CDR3 runs to 12 residues. V was cut by 2 bases and J by 3 bases, with 4 bases left in between. The CDR3 loop is CASSPNEETQYF. Here the CDR3 DNA reads TGTGCCAGCTCACCAAACGAAGAGACCCAGTACTTC.

The rearrangement links TRBV11-2 to TRBJ2-7; a weak D match, TRBD1 (5 bases). The germline V and J ends were trimmed by 1 base and 9 bases, with 16 bases remaining between them. Germline CDR1 reads SGHAT; CDR2 reads FQNNGV. The CDR3 spans 14 residues. The CDR3 here is CASSLAGQGVGQYF. The CDR3 coding sequence is TGTGCCAGCAGCTTAGCAGGACAAGGGGTCGGGCAGTACTTC.

The V call is TRBV10-2, the J call TRBJ1-2, with TRBD1 identical over 9 bases. CDR1 WSHSY and CDR2 SAAADI come from the germline V gene. The V segment lost 7 bases and the J segment 8 bases; nucleotides outside the gene matches: 8. This CDR3 has 13 residues. This CDR3 is CASNNWDRDGYTF. CDR3 nucleotide sequence: TGCGCCAGCAATAATTGGGACAGGGACGGCTACACCTTC.

The chain is built from TRBV6-6 and TRBJ2-7; a weak D match, TRBD2 (6 bases). Germline V gene sequence: CDR1 MNHNY, CDR2 SVGAGI (reference sequence). V was shortened by 7 bases and J by 3 bases, with 10 bases between the two germline ends. The length of the CDR3 is 12 residues. CDR3 in amino acids: CASNGGGYEQYF. The CDR3 DNA follows: TGTGCCAGCAACGGGGGTGGCTACGAGCAGTACTTC.

The genes are TRBV19 and TRBJ2-7; no clear D gene. In germline, CDR1 is LNHDA, CDR2 SQIVND (reference sequence). The length of the CDR3 is 13 residues. The V end lost 5 bases, the J end lost 4 bases, and 12 bases lay between the germline ends. The CDR3 region has the DNA TGTGCCAGTAGTGCCGTTTTCGGGTACGAGCAGTACTTC. Protein product: CASSAVFGYEQYF.

This clone was counted only a few times. This chain links TRBV5-4 with TRBJ1-4, with 9 bases fitting TRBD1. This CDR3 has 14 residues. V lost 4 bases to trimming and J lost 7 bases; unmatched junction nucleotides: 5. Germline lookup yields CDR1 SGHNT and CDR2 YYREEE (reference sequence). The CDR3 DNA reads TGTGCCAGCAGCCCGGGACAGGGACCTGAAAAACTGTTTTTT. Its protein product is CASSPGQGPEKLFF.

This clone was counted between two and nine times. The V call is TRBV12-2, the J call TRBJ1-2. TRBV12-2 is marked as a pseudogene. The CDR3 consists of 15 residues. CDR3 bases: TGTGCAAGTCGCTGCTGCCAATTCCGGTGGGGAGGCTACACCTTC. It yields the protein CASRCCQFRWGGYTF.

This clone was seen once. The chain couples TRBV6-5 to TRBJ1-3; no clear D gene. In germline, CDR1 is MNHEY, CDR2 SVGAGI. The CDR3 is made up of 15 amino acids. With 0 bases removed from V and 1 base from J, the gap between germline ends came to 7 bases. The CDR3 region is CASSYSSGSGNTIYF. The CDR3 region has the DNA TGTGCCAGCAGTTACTCCTCGGGATCTGGAAACACCATATATTTT.

Here the CDR3 reads CASSQDPEGDSEKLFF. The CDR3 DNA reads as TGTGCCAGCAGCCAAGACCCAGAGGGGGATAGTGAAAAACTGTTTTTT. The chain combines TRBV4-2 with TRBJ1-4; a weak D match, TRBD1 (6 bases). Germline V gene data show CDR1 as LGHNA and CDR2 as YNFKEQ. CDR3 length equals 16 residues. The V end was cut by 0 bases, the J end by 7 bases, with 15 bases between.

This clone was observed a single time. This rearrangement joins TRBV18 to TRBJ1-4; no clear D gene. This CDR3 contains 13 residues. The V gene's germline CDR1 is KGHSH and CDR2 LQKENI. The V and J ends lost 5 bases and 2 bases respectively, with 6 bases between them. Here the CDR3 reads CASSGRTNEKLFF. The CDR3 coding sequence is TGTGCCAGCTCAGGCAGGACTAATGAAAAACTGTTTTTT.

Only one count was recorded for this clone. The chain uses TRBV6-6 and TRBJ1-5; TRBD1 matches 9 bases. The CDR3 loop spans 16 amino acids. Germline V CDR1 and CDR2: MNHNY, SVGAGI (reference sequence). Unmatched junction bases numbered 8, after V lost 0 bases and J lost 8 bases. This chain's CDR3 is CASSYSRTGGWEPQHF. The CDR3 DNA follows: TGTGCCAGCAGTTACTCGAGAACAGGGGGCTGGGAGCCCCAGCATTTT.

Only one count was recorded for this clone. The chain carries TRBV6-6 and TRBJ1-2; D is unclear. The germline gives CDR1 MNHNY, CDR2 SVGAGI (reference sequence). V dropped 0 bases and J dropped 8 bases, with 16 bases sitting between them. This CDR3 region has 15 residues. The CDR3 DNA follows: TGTGCCAGCAGTTACTCGAATAGGAGGGTAGGGGGCTACACCTTC. It yields the protein CASSYSNRRVGGYTF.

The chain carries TRBV18 and TRBJ2-5; perhaps TRBD1 as D (5 bases). There are 14 residues in the CDR3. V was pared by 0 bases and J by 5 bases, with 10 bases between. CDR1 is KGHSH and CDR2 is LQKENI in the germline V gene. Written as DNA, the CDR3 is TGTGCCAGCTCACCACCCAGCCAGGGTGAGACCCAGTACTTC. It translates to CASSPPSQGETQYF.

The chain couples TRBV30 to TRBJ2-5; no reliable D call. V was cut by 2 bases and J by 2 bases, with 18 bases left in between. From germline, CDR1 is GTSNPN and CDR2 SVGIG (reference sequence). The CDR3 is 16 residues long. DNA for the CDR3: TGTGCCTGGAGTCCCCTTTATCGGTTACAACAAGAGACCCAGTACTTC. Translation: CAWSPLYRLQQETQYF.

V usage is TRBV27 and J usage is TRBJ2-3; possibly TRBD1 for D (6 bases). The germline gives CDR1 MNHEY, CDR2 SMNVEV (reference sequence). The V end was cut by 4 bases, the J end by 9 bases, with 14 bases between. The CDR3 consists of 13 residues. The CDR3: CASSSQGGGTQYF. As DNA, the CDR3 is TGTGCCAGCAGTTCCCAGGGTGGGGGCACGCAGTATTTT.

CDR3 DNA sequence: TGTGCCAGCAGCTTAGAAAGGTTTAGCACCGGGGAGCTGTTTTTT. Amino acids: CASSLERFSTGELFF. V is TRBV7-2 and J is TRBJ2-2; D uncertain. Looked up from germline, CDR1 is SGHTA and CDR2 is FQGNSA. V was pared by 1 base and J by 4 bases, with 10 bases between. This CDR3 has 15 amino acids.

The chain is built from TRBV29-1 and TRBJ1-1, with a possible D match to TRBD1 (6 bases). V was pared by 8 bases and J by 4 bases, with 17 bases between. The CDR3 has 13 amino acids. The germline gives CDR1 SQVTM, CDR2 ANQGSEA. The CDR3 sequence is CSSGDYQATEAFF. Written as DNA, the CDR3 is TGCAGCTCAGGGGACTACCAAGCCACTGAAGCTTTCTTT.